Listed here are 22 T cell receptor beta chains from one sample, sequenced in a study of Graves' ophthalmopathy and Graves' hyperthyroidism. Beta-chain TCR CDR3 regions were amplified from RNA transcripts. First-round RT-PCR employed HTBI primers, with a second-round multiplex PCR after it. TCRdb passed the multiplex PCR reads through MiXCR, listing each CDR3 protein once. The sample yields approximately 210,000 distinct CDR3 sequences, 25% to 35% seen once. The sequenced sample was peripheral blood. The receptors originated from a man between 50 and 59 years old with Graves' ophthalmopathy.

V gene TRBV24-1 combines with J gene TRBJ2-7, with D perhaps TRBD1 or TRBD2 (5 bases each). The V end lost 3 bases, the J end lost 2 bases, and 19 bases lay between the germline ends. The germline CDR1 and CDR2 sequences are KGHDR and SFDVKD. The CDR3 length is 17 residues. The CDR3 DNA follows: TGTGCCACCAGTGATCCCCGAGGGACCGACGGACCCTACGAGCAGTACTTC. Its translation: CATSDPRGTDGPYEQYF.

There are many counts of this clonotype. J is TRBJ2-2 and V is TRBV7-9; the D is unclear. Germline V lookup: CDR1 SEHNR, CDR2 FQNEAQ (reference sequence). The CDR3 has 11 residues. V lost 6 bases and J 7 bases, leaving 6 bases between the germline ends. For the CDR3, the DNA is TGTGCCAGCAGGGAACTCGGGGAGCTGTTTTTT. Its translation is CASRELGELFF.

The chain links TRBV6-1 to TRBJ1-1, with unresolved D. From germline, CDR1 is MNHNS and CDR2 SASEGT. V lost 8 bases and J 1 base, leaving 14 bases between the germline ends. The CDR3 loop spans 14 amino acids. CDR3 bases: TGTGCCAGCGGCCAGAGAAAGGAGAACACTGAAGCTTTCTTT. This encodes CASGQRKENTEAFF.

This clonotype showed up many times. This chain's CDR3 is CAIQQGILYEQYF. The CDR3 nucleotides are TGTGCCATCCAACAGGGGATCCTCTACGAGCAGTACTTC. This chain uses TRBV28 with TRBJ2-7; 7 nucleotides line up with TRBD1. Germline CDR1 reads MDHEN; CDR2 reads SYDVKM. Unmatched junction bases numbered 9, after V lost 10 bases and J lost 3 bases. The CDR3 spans 13 residues. Complete variable domain (other parts from reference TRBV28 and TRBJ2-7): DVKVTQSSRYLVKRTGEKVFLECVQDMDHENMFWYRQDPGLGLRLIYFSYDVKMKEKGDIPEGYSVSREKKERFSLILESASTNQTSMYLCAIQQGILYEQYFGPGTRLTVT.

At least ten counts were recorded for this clonotype. The chain recombines TRBV12-3 or TRBV12-4 with TRBJ2-5; the match to TRBD2 covers 8 bases. This CDR3 spans 13 amino acids. J was trimmed by 7 bases and V by 5 bases; bases with no gene match: 6. CDR3 DNA sequence: TGTGCCAGCAGTCCCGGGCGGGAGGCGACCCAGTACTTC. Translating gives CASSPGREATQYF.

This clonotype has only one observation. This rearrangement joins TRBV4-2 to TRBJ1-1; TRBD1 aligns across 11 bases. This CDR3 spans 14 amino acids. Germline V CDR1 and CDR2: LGHNA, YNFKEQ. The J segment lost 7 bases and the V segment lost 4 bases, leaving 5 bases of the junction unmatched. The CDR3 region has the DNA TGTGCCAGCAGCCTAGGACAGGGGGCGGGTGAAGCTTTCTTT. This sequence encodes CASSLGQGAGEAFF.

This clonotype was detected ten times or more. J is TRBJ1-2 and V is TRBV24-1, with D perhaps matching TRBD1 (6 bases). This CDR3 region has 13 residues. Trimming cost V 7 bases and J 3 bases, with 11 bases left between them. Germline loops: CDR1 KGHDR, CDR2 SFDVKD. CDR3 amino acids: CATSRDTDYGYTF. CDR3 DNA sequence: TGTGCCACCAGCCGGGACACCGACTATGGCTACACCTTC.

This clonotype was counted at least ten times. The rearrangement uses TRBV20-1 and TRBJ2-7, with 9 positions matching TRBD2. Per germline, CDR1 DFQATT and CDR2 SNEGSKA (reference sequence). CDR3 length: 15 amino acids. With 0 bases clipped from V and 2 bases from J, the junction kept 5 bases outside the gene matches. CDR3 protein: CSARDSSGNTYEQYF. CDR3 sequence (DNA): TGCAGTGCTAGAGATTCTAGCGGGAATACCTACGAGCAGTACTTC.

The rearrangement joins TRBV28 to TRBJ1-2; unclear D gene. CDR3 length: 13 amino acids. V gave up 6 bases and J gave up 5 bases, with 13 bases separating them. CDR1 is MDHEN, CDR2 SYDVKM, per germline. DNA of the CDR3: TGTGCCAGCAGAGCCGGACGGGAATATGGCTACACCTTC. This sequence encodes CASRAGREYGYTF.

This clonotype was counted ten times or more. The chain uses TRBV12-3 or TRBV12-4 and TRBJ2-5; tentatively, D is TRBD2 (6 bases). The V gene lost 7 bases and the J gene lost 4 bases, with 16 bases spanning the gap. This CDR3 is built from 14 residues. The CDR3 here is CASTPSSAGETQYF. CDR3 DNA sequence: TGTGCCAGCACCCCATCTAGCGCGGGAGAGACCCAGTACTTC.

This clonotype was observed many times. V gene TRBV5-1 combines with J gene TRBJ2-4; 7 bases are shared with TRBD2. Germline lookup yields CDR1 SGHRS and CDR2 YFSETQ. The CDR3 length is 15 residues. The V and J ends lost 4 bases and 6 bases, in that order; junction bases with no gene match: 10. The DNA of the CDR3 is TGCGCCAGCAGCCTCTCAACTGGGGGGGTAAACATTCAGTACTTC. Translating it yields CASSLSTGGVNIQYF.

The chain links TRBV19 to TRBJ1-3; D may be TRBD1 (5 bases). Trimming pared 8 bases from V and 1 base from J, leaving 12 bases between. CDR1 and CDR2 from the germline V gene are LNHDA and SQIVND (reference sequence). There are 14 residues in the CDR3. As DNA, the CDR3 is TGTGCCAGTGTTGCAGGGAGTTCTGGAAACACCATATATTTT. This translates into CASVAGSSGNTIYF.

In this sample, this clonotype turned up once. The rearrangement links TRBV2 to TRBJ2-7, with TRBD2 matching 11 bases. CDR1 and CDR2 from the germline V gene are SNHLY and FYNNEI. With V trimmed by 3 bases and J by 2 bases, 6 bases remained unmatched. The CDR3 extends over 16 amino acids. The CDR3: CASSDSGRASAYEQYF. Here the CDR3 DNA reads TGTGCCAGCAGTGATAGCGGGAGGGCCTCGGCCTACGAGCAGTACTTC.

The J gene is TRBJ1-5, the V gene TRBV20-1; maybe TRBD1 (6 bases). This CDR3 spans 15 amino acids. The V and J ends lost 0 bases and 7 bases respectively, with 16 bases between them. Germline CDR1 DFQATT, CDR2 SNEGSKA (reference sequence). CDR3 sequence reads: CSARDEAGAGQPQHF. CDR3 DNA sequence: TGCAGTGCTAGAGATGAGGCAGGGGCCGGCCAGCCCCAGCATTTT.

The sample holds many counts of this clonotype. The DNA of the CDR3 is TGTGCCAGCAGCCCGGGCGCCGCGGAGACCCAGTACTTC. Protein: CASSPGAAETQYF. This chain uses TRBV7-3 with TRBJ2-5; D not resolved. The germline V and J ends were trimmed by 5 bases and 5 bases, with 12 bases remaining between them. The germline V gene encodes CDR1 SGHTA and CDR2 FQGTGA. The CDR3 is made up of 13 amino acids.

The sample holds many counts of this clonotype. The CDR3 DNA reads as TGTGCCGGTCAGGGGAACACCGGGGAGCTGTTTTTT. Translating it yields CAGQGNTGELFF. The V call is TRBV19, the J call TRBJ2-2; TRBD1 might be the D (5 bases). The V gene lost 11 bases and the J gene lost 1 base, with 8 bases spanning the gap. The V gene's germline CDR1 is LNHDA and CDR2 SQIVND (reference sequence). The CDR3 consists of 12 residues.

The sample holds many counts of this clonotype. This rearrangement joins TRBV6-5 to TRBJ2-7; tentatively, D is TRBD1 (6 bases). Trimming left V 8 bases short and J 6 bases short, with 14 bases between. There are 12 residues in the CDR3. From germline, CDR1 is MNHEY and CDR2 SVGAGI. In DNA, the CDR3 is TGTGCCAGCGGAAAAGGGGGATCCGAGCAGTACTTC. Translated, it gives CASGKGGSEQYF.

This clonotype was seen only a few times. The rearrangement links TRBV6-1 to TRBJ2-5; 14 bases line up with TRBD2. The length of the CDR3 is 15 residues. After removal of 8 bases from V and 5 bases from J, the junction contained 7 bases not matched to a gene. Germline V gives CDR1 MNHNS, CDR2 SASEGT. The DNA of the CDR3 is TGTGCCAGCGGCGGGACTAGCGGGAGTAGCGAGACCCAGTACTTC. It specifies CASGGTSGSSETQYF.

This clonotype was detected ten times or more. The chain links TRBV7-9 to TRBJ1-1; a weak D match, TRBD1 (5 bases). Germline CDR1 reads SEHNR; CDR2 reads FQNEAQ (reference sequence). The germline V and J ends were trimmed by 4 bases and 3 bases, with 12 bases remaining between them. The CDR3 loop spans 14 amino acids. CDR3 nucleotide sequence: TGTGCCAGCAGCTGGGGGGGAACGGACACTGAAGCTTTCTTT. Translating it yields CASSWGGTDTEAFF.

This clonotype has a count of ten or more. The chain has TRBV12-3 or TRBV12-4 and TRBJ2-5; 9 nucleotides line up with TRBD1. The V and J ends lost 6 bases and 4 bases, in that order; junction bases with no gene match: 9. There are 15 residues in the CDR3. CDR3 bases: TGTGCCAGCAGGACCGGGACAGGGAGGAGAGAGACCCAGTACTTC. Translated, it gives CASRTGTGRRETQYF.

There are many counts of this clonotype. Likely a read error: the CDR3 ends without its conserved phenylalanine or tryptophan. The DNA is omitted, as the CDR3 cannot be located on it reliably, and the CDR3 follows TCRdb's listing. J is TRBJ2-7 and V is TRBV15; TRBD2 reflects the table's D call only, with no check against the DNA. In germline, CDR1 is LNHNV, CDR2 YYDKDF (reference sequence). The length of the CDR3 is 16 amino acids, counting both ends. CDR3 sequence: CATSVTPGTSGRGASL.

Notes on this clonotype: A junction end diverges from the germline sequence, so it may reflect a read error. The chain recombines TRBV5-4 with TRBJ2-6, with D perhaps TRBD2 (5 bases). Germline CDR1 is SGHNT and CDR2 is YYREEE (reference sequence). This CDR3 is 18 amino acids long. CDR3 loop: CASSFAQGRSSGANVLTF. The CDR3 bases are TGCGCCAGCAGCTTCGCGCAAGGGAGAAGCTCTGGGGCCAACGTCCTGACTTTC.